Sequencing of this TCR beta chain was carried out in a study of blood T cell repertoires in COVID-19. The V gene's germline CDR1 is KGHDR and CDR2 SFDVKD. The CDR3 has 15 residues. V gave up 6 bases and J gave up 5 bases; unmatched junction bases: 7. The method was immunoSEQ multiplex PCR; TCRdb's version includes in-frame clones alone and lacks a portion of them. The sample yields 250,000 to 400,000 clones, 90% seen once. The sequencing sample was made of peripheral blood. This clonotype was sampled from a woman in her twenties or thirties with COVID-19, enrolled during active disease. The genes are TRBV24-1 and TRBJ2-5, with 11 bases aligning to TRBD1. CDR3 amino acids: CATSSGTGGWETQYF. The CDR3 DNA is TGTGCCACCAGTAGCGGGACAGGGGGTTGGGAGACCCAGTACTTC.